This T cell receptor beta chain was profiled in a study of early T cells in non-severe SARS-CoV-2 infection. Whole-study context: Sequencing of unsorted whole blood was done on bulk RNA, leaving chains unpaired.

Attached unique molecular identifiers marked individual cDNA molecules. TCRdb re-called the 5' RACE reads through MiXCR, storing one row per CDR3 protein. The table has more than 55,000 distinct CDR3 sequences, around 12% seen once. In regard to this clonotype: The target antigen is unknown.

General study findings and limits: A preference for anti-spike CD8 responses marked VDJdb matching, which missed private and CD4 specificities.

There are 13 residues in the CDR3. Germline CDR1 is SGHTA and CDR2 is FQGNSA. V lost 7 bases and J lost 1, with 10 bases in between. The chain is built from TRBV7-2 and TRBJ1-1; possible D gene TRBD1, 5 bases. The sample was whole blood. This receptor was taken from an adult who was a healthcare worker with PCR-confirmed SARS-CoV-2 infection or an uninfected control (not recorded which). The DNA of the CDR3 is TGTGCCAGCAAGAGAGACAGGAACACTGAAGCTTTCTTT. The encoded protein is CASKRDRNTEAFF.